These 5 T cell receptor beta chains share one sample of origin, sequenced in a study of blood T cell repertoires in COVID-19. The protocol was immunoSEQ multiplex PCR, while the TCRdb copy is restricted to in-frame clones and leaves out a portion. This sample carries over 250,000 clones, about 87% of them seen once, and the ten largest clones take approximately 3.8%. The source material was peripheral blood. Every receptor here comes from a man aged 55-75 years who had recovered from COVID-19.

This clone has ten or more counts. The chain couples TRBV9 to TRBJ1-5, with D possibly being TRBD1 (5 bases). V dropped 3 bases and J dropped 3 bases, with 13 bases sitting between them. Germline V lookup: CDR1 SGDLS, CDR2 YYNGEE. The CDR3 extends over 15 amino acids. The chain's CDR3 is CASSESGGPNQPQHF. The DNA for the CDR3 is TGTGCCAGCAGCGAATCCGGGGGACCCAATCAGCCCCAGCATTTT.

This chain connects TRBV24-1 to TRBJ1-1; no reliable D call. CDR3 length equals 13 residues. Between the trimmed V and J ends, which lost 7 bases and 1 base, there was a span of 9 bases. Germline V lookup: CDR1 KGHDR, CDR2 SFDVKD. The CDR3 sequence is CATRKTENTEAFF. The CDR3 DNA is TGTGCCACCAGGAAAACAGAGAACACTGAAGCTTTCTTT.

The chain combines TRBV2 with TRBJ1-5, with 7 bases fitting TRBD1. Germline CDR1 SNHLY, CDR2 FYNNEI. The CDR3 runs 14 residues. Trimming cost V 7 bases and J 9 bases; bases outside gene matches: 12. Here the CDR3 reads CASIITGELRPQHF. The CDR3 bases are TGTGCCAGCATTATAACAGGGGAATTGAGGCCCCAGCATTTT.

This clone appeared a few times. In DNA form, the CDR3 reads TGCAGCGTTCCTCCGGGACAGAGGAACACTGAAGCTTTCTTT. The encoded protein is CSVPPGQRNTEAFF. V is TRBV29-1 and J is TRBJ1-1; 7 positions match TRBD1. This CDR3 spans 14 amino acids. V was pared by 5 bases and J by 1 base, with 7 bases of the junction left unmatched. The germline V gene encodes CDR1 SQVTM and CDR2 ANQGSEA.

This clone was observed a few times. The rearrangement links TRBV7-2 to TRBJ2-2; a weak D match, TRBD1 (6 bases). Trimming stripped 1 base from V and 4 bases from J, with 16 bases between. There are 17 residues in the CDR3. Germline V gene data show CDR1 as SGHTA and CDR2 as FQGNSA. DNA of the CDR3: TGTGCCAGCAGCTTAGGTTTGACAGGCACGATCACCGGGGAGCTGTTTTTT. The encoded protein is CASSLGLTGTITGELFF.